A single sample gave rise to the 21 T cell receptor beta chains below, sequenced in a study of cytomegalovirus exposure and HLA in healthy donors. 13 Jbeta primers and 60 Vbeta primers were used for the PCR. The table came from immunoSEQ multiplex PCR; TCRdb's copy has only in-frame clones and leaves some out. Among 130,000 or so clones, over 70% were seen once, and the ten largest hold about 1.5%. Material: PBMCs. The receptors were sampled from a woman younger than 35 in good health and CMV-seronegative.

The rearrangement uses TRBV6-1 and TRBJ1-4; 7 nucleotides align to TRBD1. This CDR3 region has 12 residues. Germline-derived CDR1 and CDR2 are MNHNS and SASEGT. V shed 5 bases and J 8 bases; nucleotides not matched to a gene: 2. The CDR3 nucleotides are TGTGCCAGCAGTCCGGACAGGGAAAAACTGTTTTTT. Its translation is CASSPDREKLFF.

This clone was observed once. This chain connects TRBV4-2 to TRBJ2-1; D is undetermined. Per germline, CDR1 LGHNA and CDR2 YNFKEQ. This CDR3 region has 11 residues. V lost 4 bases and J 10 bases, leaving 8 bases between the germline ends. Written as DNA, the CDR3 is TGTGCCAGCAGCCCTTCCCGGGAGCAGTTCTTC. Amino acid sequence: CASSPSREQFF.

This clone was observed a handful of times. V is TRBV30 and J is TRBJ2-2, with D perhaps matching TRBD1 (6 bases). Trimming cost V 5 bases and J 6 bases, with 16 bases left between them. Germline V lookup: CDR1 GTSNPN, CDR2 SVGIG (reference sequence). The CDR3 is made up of 14 amino acids. The CDR3 here is CAWRLTGRPGELFF. The DNA of the CDR3 is TGTGCCTGGCGGTTGACAGGTCGCCCCGGGGAGCTGTTTTTT.

The rearrangement joins TRBV28 to TRBJ1-5; D not certain. The germline V and J ends were trimmed by 8 bases and 7 bases, with 12 bases remaining between them. Germline V lookup: CDR1 MDHEN, CDR2 SYDVKM. The CDR3 length is 12 residues. Written as DNA, the CDR3 is TGTGCCAGCGACATCGGAAGACAGCCCCAGCATTTT. Translation gives CASDIGRQPQHF.

The CDR3 region has the DNA TGTGCCAGCAGCAACAGACAGGGGAGCTATGGCTACACCTTC. This encodes CASSNRQGSYGYTF. The chain combines TRBV28 with TRBJ1-2; 8 positions match TRBD1. The CDR3 is 14 residues long. Losses at the gene ends were 6 bases for V and 4 bases for J; bases not matched to a gene: 7. Per the germline V gene, CDR1 is MDHEN and CDR2 is SYDVKM.

This rearrangement joins TRBV30 to TRBJ2-7, with D maybe TRBD1 (6 bases). CDR1 is GTSNPN and CDR2 is SVGIG in the germline V gene (reference sequence). V was pared by 2 bases and J by 1 base, with 9 bases between. The CDR3 consists of 13 residues. The CDR3 reads CAWSPGVSYEQYF. In DNA form, the CDR3 reads TGTGCCTGGAGTCCAGGGGTTTCCTACGAGCAGTACTTC.

The chain uses TRBV5-1 and TRBJ2-3; 7 nucleotides line up with TRBD2. Losses at the gene ends were 0 bases for V and 4 bases for J; bases not matched to a gene: 5. There are 15 residues in the CDR3. CDR1 is SGHRS and CDR2 is YFSETQ in the germline V gene. CDR3 loop: CASSLAGGGSDTQYF. The DNA of the CDR3 is TGCGCCAGCAGCTTGGCGGGAGGAGGGTCAGATACGCAGTATTTT.

V usage is TRBV9 and J usage is TRBJ1-2; 8 positions match TRBD1. The germline V gene encodes CDR1 SGDLS and CDR2 YYNGEE. Unmatched junction bases numbered 12, after V lost 4 bases and J lost 7 bases. This CDR3 region has 15 residues. CDR3 loop: CASSSQLQGALGYTF. CDR3 sequence (DNA): TGTGCCAGCAGCTCCCAACTTCAGGGGGCGCTTGGCTACACCTTC. Filled out from reference TRBV9 and TRBJ1-2, the complete variable domain reads DSGVTQTPKHLITATGQRVTLRCSPRSGDLSVYWYQQSLDQGLQFLIQYYNGEERAKGNILERFSAQQFPDLHSELNLSSLELGDSALYFCASSSQLQGALGYTFGSGTRLTVV.

This chain connects TRBV30 to TRBJ2-3; 8 nucleotides align to TRBD1. Germline V CDR1 and CDR2: GTSNPN, SVGIG (reference sequence). V lost 5 bases to trimming and J lost 6 bases; unmatched junction nucleotides: 13. This CDR3 is built from 15 residues. Written as DNA, the CDR3 is TGTGCCTGGTCTTCAGGGGGCGCTCGGGGCGATACGCAGTATTTT. Translation gives CAWSSGGARGDTQYF.

The chain carries TRBV30 and TRBJ1-3, with unresolved D. Trimming removed 0 bases from V and 4 bases from J, with 10 bases in between. CDR3 length: 14 residues. Germline loops: CDR1 GTSNPN, CDR2 SVGIG (reference sequence). The CDR3 bases are TGTGCCTGGAGTGTAGCTACGGGGGGAAACACCATATATTTT. Protein: CAWSVATGGNTIYF.

The rearrangement joins TRBV11-2 to TRBJ1-5; the match to TRBD1 covers 7 bases. J lost 4 bases, V lost 5 bases, and 8 bases had no gene match. The CDR3 covers 15 residues. Looked up from germline, CDR1 is SGHAT and CDR2 is FQNNGV. This chain's CDR3 is CASSPGTVPNQPQHF. The CDR3 DNA reads as TGTGCCAGCAGCCCCGGGACAGTTCCTAATCAGCCCCAGCATTTT. The full variable domain, with the rest looked up from reference TRBV11-2 and TRBJ1-5, is EAGVAQSPRYKIIEKRQSVAFWCNPISGHATLYWYQQILGQGPKLLIQFQNNGVVDDSQLPKDRFSAERLKGVDSTLKIQPAKLEDSAVYLCASSPGTVPNQPQHFGDGTRLSIL.

The V call is TRBV5-1, the J call TRBJ1-1; D gene uncertain. This CDR3 has 15 residues. Between the trimmed V and J ends, which lost 4 bases and 1 base, there was a span of 14 bases. Germline V CDR1 and CDR2: SGHRS, YFSETQ. DNA of the CDR3: TGCGCCAGCAGCCTAACTCAACAGCAGAACACTGAAGCTTTCTTT. Protein: CASSLTQQQNTEAFF.

This rearrangement joins TRBV27 to TRBJ2-7, with TRBD1 identical over 10 bases. V was clipped by 5 bases and J by 4 bases; unmatched bases: 11. Per the germline V gene, CDR1 is MNHEY and CDR2 is SMNVEV (reference sequence). This CDR3 region has 16 residues. The CDR3 reads CASSPRPRDRGYEQYF. CDR3 in DNA: TGTGCCAGCAGTCCCCGCCCCCGGGACAGGGGTTACGAGCAGTACTTC.

The rearrangement uses TRBV2 and TRBJ2-3; 7 bases align to TRBD2. Germline V CDR1 and CDR2: SNHLY, FYNNEI. The CDR3 totals 14 residues. V gave up 8 bases and J gave up 2 bases; unmatched junction bases: 7. CDR3 sequence: CASLNGRFTDTQYF. The CDR3 DNA follows: TGTGCCAGCCTCAACGGGAGGTTCACAGATACGCAGTATTTT.

In nucleotides, the CDR3 is TGTGCCAGCTCGATGTCAGGACAGGACACTGAAGCTTTCTTT. Protein product: CASSMSGQDTEAFF. The chain recombines TRBV18 with TRBJ1-1, with 7 bases identical to TRBD1. The CDR3 runs 14 residues. The V gene's germline CDR1 is KGHSH and CDR2 LQKENI. J lost 3 bases, V lost 6 bases, and 7 bases had no gene match.

This clone has only a few counts. V and J are TRBV6-1 and TRBJ2-1, with 11 nucleotides matching TRBD2. After removal of 4 bases from V and 9 bases from J, the junction contained 11 bases not matched to a gene. Germline assignment: CDR1 MNHNS and CDR2 SASEGT. This CDR3 comprises 16 residues. CDR3 coding DNA: TGTGCCAGCAGTGCGCCTCTAGCGGGAGGTGGTAGTGAGCAGTTCTTC. This sequence encodes CASSAPLAGGGSEQFF.

The genes are TRBV7-8 and TRBJ1-3; D not certain. The ends were cut back, 4 bases at V and 5 bases at J, with 21 bases in the middle. The V gene's germline CDR1 is SGHVS and CDR2 FQNEAQ. CDR3 length equals 17 residues. CDR3 nucleotides: TGTGCCAGCAGCTCACCCCTTTCCGTGCGGGAGAGAAACACCATATATTTT. This sequence encodes CASSSPLSVRERNTIYF.

The chain couples TRBV5-6 to TRBJ2-6, with D unresolved. The germline CDR1 and CDR2 sequences are SGHDT and YYEEEE. This CDR3 has 13 amino acids. V was cut by 1 base and J by 3 bases, with 2 bases left in between. CDR3 region: CASSLYGANVLTF. For the CDR3, the DNA is TGTGCCAGCAGCTTGTATGGGGCCAACGTCCTGACTTTC.

This chain connects TRBV18 to TRBJ1-5; 9 nucleotides align to TRBD1. This CDR3 contains 15 residues. CDR1 and CDR2 from the germline V gene are KGHSH and LQKENI. Trimming removed 4 bases from V and 7 bases from J; junction bases left unmatched: 8. The CDR3 spells CASSLYDRGGQPQHF. The CDR3, as DNA: TGTGCCAGCTCACTTTACGACAGGGGGGGACAGCCCCAGCATTTT.

This chain links TRBV30 with TRBJ1-1; TRBD1 is a possible D gene (5 bases). The germline V and J ends were trimmed by 5 bases and 0 bases, with 19 bases remaining between them. Germline CDR1 is GTSNPN and CDR2 is SVGIG (reference sequence). This CDR3 is 16 amino acids long. In DNA form, the CDR3 reads TGTGCCTGGGCAGCGATGGGGGGTTACATGAACACTGAAGCTTTCTTT. It codes for CAWAAMGGYMNTEAFF.

This clone was observed a handful of times. The J gene is TRBJ1-1, the V gene TRBV29-1; no clear D gene. The ends were cut back, 3 bases at V and 7 bases at J, with 6 bases in the middle. The CDR3 runs to 10 residues. Germline V gene sequence: CDR1 SQVTM, CDR2 ANQGSEA. CDR3 nucleotides: TGCAGCGTTGACGGAGGTGAAGCTTTCTTT. Translating gives CSVDGGEAFF.